This TCR beta chain was observed in a study of cytomegalovirus exposure and HLA in healthy donors. General study findings and limits: Relative to equally common others, HLA-associated TCR beta chains showed greater clonal expansion in a later analysis.

To note about this clone: Its antigen is unknown.

Although they were nominally healthy when sampled, donors likely had unrecorded immune exposures. The PCR ran on 60 Vbeta and 13 Jbeta primers. Original processing methods: An analysis performed later counted around 86 million unique TCR beta chains (roughly 11 million of them shared). Here immunoSEQ multiplex PCR was the method, and the copy in TCRdb shows in-frame clones only, minus some. The V and J calls and clone size were taken over from that table, and D and trimming were inferred from the DNA. The profile covers more than 95,000 clones, with 81% appearing a single time and approximately 4% taken by the ten largest. Looked up from germline, CDR1 is GTSNPN and CDR2 is SVGIG (reference sequence). V lost 0 bases and J lost 3; bases outside the gene matches: 7. This CDR3 contains 15 residues.

The sample consisted of PBMCs. The chain couples TRBV30 to TRBJ2-7, with 8 positions matching TRBD1. The source is a young man in good health and CMV-seropositive. The CDR3 nucleotides read TGTGCCTGGAGTGTAGGACAGGGCTTTTTCTACGAGCAGTACTTC. Protein product: CAWSVGQGFFYEQYF.